Shown below are 5 T cell receptor beta chains from a single sample sequenced in a study of blood T cell repertoires in COVID-19. Libraries were prepared by immunoSEQ multiplex PCR; TCRdb keeps only in-frame clonotypes and omits some of them. The sample contains approximately 250,000 clones, around 85% of which appear only once. The sequenced material came from peripheral blood. These receptors all come from a man aged 50 or older with COVID-19, enrolled during active disease.

V usage is TRBV13 and J usage is TRBJ1-1; D perhaps matches TRBD1 (5 bases). CDR1 and CDR2 (germline): PRHDT, FYEKMQ (reference sequence). The CDR3 runs to 15 residues. V was shortened by 1 base and J by 4 bases, with 13 bases between the two germline ends. The CDR3 loop is CASSLERGGGTEAFF. CDR3 bases: TGTGCCAGCAGCTTAGAGAGGGGCGGGGGCACTGAAGCTTTCTTT.

CDR3 sequence: CASSDIAGDGTDTQYF. DNA of the CDR3: TGTGCCAGCAGTGATATAGCGGGAGACGGCACAGATACGCAGTATTTT. The chain links TRBV25-1 to TRBJ2-3; 9 nucleotides match TRBD2. V lost 3 bases and J lost 1; bases outside the gene matches: 5. CDR3 size: 16 residues. Germline CDR1 MGHDK, CDR2 SYGVNS. Filled out from reference TRBV25-1 and TRBJ2-3, the complete variable domain reads EADIYQTPRYLVIGTGKKITLECSQTMGHDKMYWYQQDPGMELHLIHYSYGVNSTEKGDLSSESTVSRIRTEHFPLTLESARPSHTSQYLCASSDIAGDGTDTQYFGPGTRLTVL.

The chain has TRBV12-3 or TRBV12-4 and TRBJ2-7; D possibly corresponds to TRBD2 (5 bases). V lost 9 bases and J 2 bases, leaving 11 bases between the germline ends. The CDR3 runs to 12 residues. The CDR3 DNA reads TGTGCCAGTGCGGGCACTACCTACGAGCAGTACTTC. Amino acids: CASAGTTYEQYF.

This clone has just one count. The chain links TRBV11-2 to TRBJ2-7; TRBD2 agrees at 7 bases. This CDR3 has 16 residues. After removal of 0 bases from V and 4 bases from J, the junction contained 9 bases not matched to a gene. CDR1 is SGHAT and CDR2 is FQNNGV in the germline V gene. The CDR3 loop is CASSLDLGSGFYEQYF. Here the CDR3 DNA reads TGTGCCAGCAGCTTAGATCTCGGTAGCGGGTTTTACGAGCAGTACTTC.

This chain connects TRBV5-1 to TRBJ2-3, with TRBD1 matching 7 bases. From germline, CDR1 is SGHRS and CDR2 YFSETQ. The trim removed 1 base at V and 2 bases at J, leaving 4 bases unmatched. There are 15 residues in the CDR3. CDR3 region: CASSLRQGDTDTQYF. CDR3 bases: TGCGCCAGCAGCTTGAGGCAGGGGGACACAGATACGCAGTATTTT.